This note documents a single TCR beta chain sequence. It lacks a known antigen. Base qualities are not recorded, but no much larger clone differs from it by a single base. Each collaborating institution followed its own protocols to collect whole blood in K2EDTA tubes. For TCRbeta analysis, collaborators shipped samples in one of three forms: frozen whole blood, isolated PBMCs, or DNA extracted from either of those sample types. These data are taken from a study of blood T cell repertoires in COVID-19 (dated by TCRdb to 2018 to 2021). With respect to the entire study: The collaborator samples originated in the United States, Italy and Spain and spanned the acute and convalescent phases of COVID-19. The samples were drawn from two sources: the first 160 participants of the ongoing ImmuneRACE study, and 1,254 subjects contributed by 6 global collaborators. The dataset comprised deeply sampled blood TCRbeta repertoires from subjects exposed to, actively infected with, or recovered from COVID-19. A freely available public database, intended as a resource for researchers studying the immune response to SARS-CoV-2, is where the repertoires were released. The material from the prospective study consisted of cDNA or gDNA derived from T cells, B-cell-depleted T cells, or PBMCs. HLA class I and class II types, where available, came from metadata supplied by the sample provider rather than from assay-based typing. The sample metadata nearly always contained a de-identified subject ID, COVID-19 status, age in years and sex. Overall results and qualifications from the work: The quantity of clinical and demographic metadata differed by source and by participant and was supplied without curation.

The CDR3 runs 15 residues from the cysteine to the phenylalanine. The kept DNA is CDR3 alone, 45 bases in frame from the first base. The germline V gene sets CDR1 to SNHLY and CDR2 to FYNNEI. V sheds 4 bases and J sheds 0 bases, leaving 11 bases between their ends. The immunoSEQ Assay, a bias-controlled multiplex PCR, was used to amplify TCRbeta CDR3 regions from genomic DNA. Under the source paper's analysis protocol: Within the assay, amplification of reference gene primers was used to estimate how many nucleated cells each sample contained. Sequence reads were collapsed and filtered to measure the absolute abundance of every unique TCRbeta CDR3 rearrangement. Productive Simpson clonality was computed per sample as the square root of Simpson's diversity index over productive rearrangements. TCRdb's version of the immuneACCESS table is confined to in-frame rearrangements and falls short of the full clone set. An unresolved V gene accounts for under half of the shortfall where checked; the remainder is of unknown origin. The V and J calls and clone size are taken from that table; D and trimming were inferred from the DNA. The sample data list some 100,000 clones, and about nine tenths of these were observed just once. The ten largest clonotypes hold less than 2% of the sample.

The clonotype originates from a human donor with active COVID-19. The donor label of this sample is uncertain. Sequences were obtained from peripheral blood. The chain links TRBV2 with TRBJ2-3, and perhaps TRBD1 as D gene, on 7 matching bases. CDR3 reads: CASSATGTSTDTQYF. The DNA sequence is given as TGTGCCAGCAGTGCGACAGGGACTAGCACAGATACGCAGTATTTT. Joined to the reference TRBV2 and TRBJ2-3 proteins, this CDR3 gives the full variable domain: EPEVTQTPSHQVTQMGQEVILRCVPISNHLYFYWYRQILGQKVEFLVSFYNNEISEKSEIFDDQFSVERPDGSNFTLKIRSTKLEDSAMYFCASSATGTSTDTQYFGPGTRLTVL.